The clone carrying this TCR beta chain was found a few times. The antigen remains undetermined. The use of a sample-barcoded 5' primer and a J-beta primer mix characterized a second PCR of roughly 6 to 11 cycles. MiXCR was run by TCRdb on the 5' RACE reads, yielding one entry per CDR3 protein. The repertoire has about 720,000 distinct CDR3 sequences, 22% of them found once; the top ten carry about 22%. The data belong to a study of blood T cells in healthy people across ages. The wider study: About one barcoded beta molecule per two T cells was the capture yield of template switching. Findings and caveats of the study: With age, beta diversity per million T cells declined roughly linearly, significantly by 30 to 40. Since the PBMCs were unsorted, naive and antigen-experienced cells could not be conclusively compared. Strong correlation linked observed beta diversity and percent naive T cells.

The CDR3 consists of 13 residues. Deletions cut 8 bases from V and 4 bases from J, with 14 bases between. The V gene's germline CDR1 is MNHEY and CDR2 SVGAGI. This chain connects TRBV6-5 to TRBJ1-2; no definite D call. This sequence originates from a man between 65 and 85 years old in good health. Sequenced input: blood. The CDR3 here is CASWPTGGYGYTF. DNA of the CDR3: TGTGCCAGCTGGCCAACGGGAGGCTATGGCTACACCTTC.